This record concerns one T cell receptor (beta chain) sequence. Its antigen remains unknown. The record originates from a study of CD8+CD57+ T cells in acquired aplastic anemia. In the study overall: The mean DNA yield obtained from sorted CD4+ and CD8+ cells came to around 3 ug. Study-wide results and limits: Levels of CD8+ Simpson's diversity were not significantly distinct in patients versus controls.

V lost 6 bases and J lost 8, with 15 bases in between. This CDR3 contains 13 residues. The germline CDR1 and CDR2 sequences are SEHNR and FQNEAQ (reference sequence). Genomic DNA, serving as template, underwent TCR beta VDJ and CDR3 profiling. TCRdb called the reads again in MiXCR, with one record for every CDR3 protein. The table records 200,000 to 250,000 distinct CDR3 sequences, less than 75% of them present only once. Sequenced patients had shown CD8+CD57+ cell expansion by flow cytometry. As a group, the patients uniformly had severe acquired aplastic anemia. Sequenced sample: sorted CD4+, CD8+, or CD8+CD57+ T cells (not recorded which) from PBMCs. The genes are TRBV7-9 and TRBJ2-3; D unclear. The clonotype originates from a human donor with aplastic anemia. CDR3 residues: CASRNGGLATQYF. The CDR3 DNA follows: TGTGCCAGCAGGAACGGTGGTTTGGCTACGCAGTATTTT.